Each of the 21 T cell receptor beta chains below was sequenced from the same sample in a study of cytomegalovirus exposure and HLA in healthy donors. The PCR had 60 Vbeta and 13 Jbeta primers. Clones were sequenced by immunoSEQ multiplex PCR, and TCRdb holds only the in-frame ones, with some missing. The sample has over 100,000 clones; around 74% are singletons. Sequenced material: PBMCs. All receptors come from a man under 40 in good health and CMV-seropositive.

This clone appeared a few times. This chain uses TRBV9 with TRBJ2-2, with no clear D. CDR1 is SGDLS, CDR2 YYNGEE, per germline. With 2 bases removed from V and 2 bases from J, the gap between germline ends came to 7 bases. The length of the CDR3 is 14 residues. The CDR3 bases are TGTGCCAGCAGCGTCACAAGTAACACCGGGGAGCTGTTTTTT. Translating gives CASSVTSNTGELFF.

The chain employs TRBV5-4 and TRBJ2-7; the match to TRBD1 covers 8 bases. This CDR3 has 14 amino acids. From germline, CDR1 is SGHNT and CDR2 YYREEE (reference sequence). J lost 2 bases, V lost 4 bases, and 5 bases had no gene match. CDR3 sequence: CASSTGTGTYEQYF. The CDR3 coding sequence is TGTGCCAGCAGCACCGGGACAGGCACCTACGAGCAGTACTTC.

The genes are TRBV29-1 and TRBJ2-5; 10 bases are a match to TRBD1. CDR1 and CDR2 (germline): SQVTM, ANQGSEA. This CDR3 has 13 residues. V lost 8 bases to trimming and J lost 5 bases; unmatched junction nucleotides: 8. The CDR3 DNA is TGCAGCACCAGGGACAGGGGAAGGGAGACCCAGTACTTC. The encoded protein is CSTRDRGRETQYF. The full variable domain, with the rest looked up from reference TRBV29-1 and TRBJ2-5, is SAVISQKPSRDICQRGTSLTIQCQVDSQVTMMFWYRQQPGQSLTLIATANQGSEATYESGFVIDKFPISRPNLTFSTLTVSNMSPEDSSIYLCSTRDRGRETQYFGPGTRLLVL.

The gene calls are TRBV5-6 and TRBJ1-1, with TRBD1 matching 11 bases. Losses at the gene ends were 4 bases for V and 4 bases for J; bases not matched to a gene: 12. CDR1 is SGHDT, CDR2 YYEEEE, per germline. This CDR3 spans 17 amino acids. DNA for the CDR3: TGTGCCAGCAGCCAAACTCCTCCGGGACAGGGGGGCACTGAAGCTTTCTTT. Residues: CASSQTPPGQGGTEAFF.

The chain recombines TRBV4-1 with TRBJ1-6; the match to TRBD1 covers 8 bases. The length of the CDR3 is 18 residues. Unmatched junction bases numbered 4, after V lost 0 bases and J lost 0 bases. Germline assignment: CDR1 MGHRA and CDR2 YSYEKL. This CDR3 reads CASSQERTGSSYNSPLHF. In DNA, the CDR3 is TGCGCCAGCAGCCAAGAACGGACAGGGAGCTCCTATAATTCACCCCTCCACTTT.

This clone has more than one count but fewer than ten. This chain uses TRBV7-6 with TRBJ2-3; a possible D gene is TRBD1 (7 bases). This CDR3 is 17 amino acids long. V lost 1 base and J lost 2, with 16 bases in between. In germline, CDR1 is SGHVS, CDR2 FNYEAQ. The CDR3 DNA reads TGTGCCAGCAGCTTAGAGGCGGGGACAGCCTTCACAGATACGCAGTATTTT. This encodes CASSLEAGTAFTDTQYF.

This rearrangement joins TRBV7-9 to TRBJ2-1; D possibly corresponds to TRBD2 (6 bases). The CDR3 has 17 amino acids. With 0 bases removed from V and 0 bases from J, the gap between germline ends came to 12 bases. Looked up from germline, CDR1 is SEHNR and CDR2 is FQNEAQ (reference sequence). The CDR3 coding sequence is TGTGCCAGCAGCTTAGCGCCGGGAGCGGGCTCCTACAATGAGCAGTTCTTC. Amino acids: CASSLAPGAGSYNEQFF.

This chain links TRBV15 with TRBJ2-5, with 7 bases aligning to TRBD1. V trimming: 5 bases; J trimming: 7 bases; junction bases outside the gene matches: 4. The germline V gene has CDR1 LNHNV and CDR2 YYDKDF (reference sequence). This CDR3 contains 12 residues. CDR3 nucleotide sequence: TGTGCCACCAGCGAACGACAGGGGACCCAGTACTTC. Its protein product is CATSERQGTQYF.

The chain employs TRBV19 and TRBJ1-4; D remains ambiguous. CDR3 size: 16 residues. Trimming shortened V by 4 bases and J by 8 bases, and 20 bases separated the two germline ends. The germline gives CDR1 LNHDA, CDR2 SQIVND (reference sequence). This CDR3 reads CASSTPRLAGLEKLFF. The DNA for the CDR3 is TGTGCCAGTAGTACCCCGAGGCTTGCGGGCCTGGAAAAACTGTTTTTT.

This CDR3 reads CASNLAGTGEETQYF. The CDR3 bases are TGTGCCAGCAACTTGGCCGGGACAGGGGAAGAGACCCAGTACTTC. The chain is built from TRBV7-2 and TRBJ2-5; 10 nucleotides match TRBD1. Germline lookup yields CDR1 SGHTA and CDR2 FQGNSA. The V gene end was trimmed by 7 bases and the J gene end by 3 bases; junction bases not matched to a gene: 8. The CDR3 is 15 residues long.

The chain is built from TRBV5-6 and TRBJ2-2; 13 positions agree with TRBD2. The V segment lost 0 bases and the J segment 1 base; nucleotides outside the gene matches: 6. CDR1 and CDR2 from the germline V gene are SGHDT and YYEEEE. The CDR3 is made up of 19 amino acids. The CDR3 loop is CASSLVLAGGLRNTGELFF. The CDR3 DNA sequence: TGTGCCAGCAGCTTGGTACTAGCGGGGGGGCTCAGGAACACCGGGGAGCTGTTTTTT.

J is TRBJ2-5 and V is TRBV2; D is uncertain. The assigned J gene may be wrong: the sequence end matches TRBJ2-7 better. The germline V gene has CDR1 SNHLY and CDR2 FYNNEI. The CDR3 spans 12 residues. The CDR3: CASSSVSYEQYF. In nucleotides, the CDR3 is TGTGCCAGCAGTTCCGTGTCCTACGAGCAGTACTTC.

This clone came up once. The chain is built from TRBV27 and TRBJ1-6, with 9 bases that match TRBD1. Per the germline V gene, CDR1 is MNHEY and CDR2 is SMNVEV (reference sequence). V was pared by 3 bases and J by 0 bases, with 6 bases of the junction left unmatched. The CDR3 covers 18 residues. CDR3 nucleotide sequence: TGTGCCAGCAGTTTGGGACAGGGACCGAGCTCCTATAATTCACCCCTCCACTTT. It codes for CASSLGQGPSSYNSPLHF.

The chain links TRBV7-9 to TRBJ2-1, with 8 bases fitting TRBD1. The CDR3 has 16 amino acids. Germline V gene data show CDR1 as SEHNR and CDR2 as FQNEAQ (reference sequence). V was clipped by 5 bases and J by 6 bases; unmatched bases: 12. CDR3 DNA: TGTGCCAGCAGCCCGAAAGCCCAGGGGGCAGTCAATGAGCAGTTCTTC. It yields the protein CASSPKAQGAVNEQFF.

The rearrangement links TRBV10-1 to TRBJ2-7, with unresolved D. The CDR3 runs 14 residues. V dropped 1 base and J dropped 1 base, with 8 bases sitting between them. The germline gives CDR1 WNHNN, CDR2 SYGVQD (reference sequence). The CDR3 nucleotides read TGCGCCAGCAGTGAGTTCCCGGGTTCCTACGAGCAGTACTTC. Translation gives CASSEFPGSYEQYF.

DNA for the CDR3: TGTGCCAGCAGCTTCCTGAATCCGGGACAGGGAGATGAGCAGTTCTTC. It translates to CASSFLNPGQGDEQFF. The chain joins TRBV5-5 to TRBJ2-1; 9 bases align to TRBD1. This CDR3 contains 16 residues. Germline V gives CDR1 SGHKS, CDR2 YYEKEE (reference sequence). After removal of 2 bases from V and 8 bases from J, the junction contained 11 bases not matched to a gene.

The chain recombines TRBV15 with TRBJ1-2; 8 bases agree with TRBD1. CDR1 and CDR2 from the germline V gene are LNHNV and YYDKDF (reference sequence). The CDR3 runs 14 residues. V was clipped by 0 bases and J by 7 bases; unmatched bases: 4. CDR3 DNA: TGTGCCACCAGCAGAGATAACAGGGGGGGTGGCTACACCTTC. Translation gives CATSRDNRGGGYTF.

This clone was detected only once. At one end, the junction sequence differs from germline, possibly due to a read error. The V call is TRBV6-5, the J call TRBJ1-2; 9 bases map to TRBD1. Germline V gives CDR1 MNHEY, CDR2 SVGAGI. The CDR3 spans 15 residues. The CDR3 DNA follows: TGTGCCAGCAGTTACTCGCGTGGGACAGGGCAAGGCTACCCCTTC. Its protein product is CASSYSRGTGQGYPF.

V usage is TRBV9 and J usage is TRBJ1-1, with D tentatively TRBD1 (5 bases). The CDR3 is 14 amino acids. CDR1 and CDR2 (germline): SGDLS, YYNGEE. V lost 4 bases and J lost 6, with 16 bases in between. For the CDR3, the DNA is TGTGCCAGCAGCCCCCGACAGTATTCCCCTGAAGCTTTCTTT. Translating gives CASSPRQYSPEAFF.

The chain couples TRBV6-1 to TRBJ1-2, with no clear D. The ends were cut back, 0 bases at V and 2 bases at J, with 7 bases in the middle. This CDR3 has 14 amino acids. From germline, CDR1 is MNHNS and CDR2 SASEGT. The CDR3 DNA reads TGTGCCAGCAGTGAAGCGAACGGGAACTATGGCTACACCTTC. Translation: CASSEANGNYGYTF.

The chain joins TRBV27 to TRBJ1-1; weak D call: TRBD1 (5 bases). CDR1 MNHEY and CDR2 SMNVEV come from the germline V gene (reference sequence). The CDR3 extends over 14 amino acids. Trimming left V 8 bases short and J 6 bases short, with 19 bases between. CDR3 in amino acids: CASGSTWAGPEAFF. Written as DNA, the CDR3 is TGTGCCAGCGGTTCCACTTGGGCGGGACCTGAAGCTTTCTTT.